What follows is one T cell receptor (beta chain) and its context. Its antigen remains unidentified. Using immunoSEQ multiplex PCR, the repertoire was profiled, and TCRdb retains in-frame clones only, with some absent. The sample lists 150,000 to 200,000 clones, roughly 93% seen once, with about 9.2% in the top ten. Germline assignment: CDR1 LGHDT and CDR2 YNNKEL (reference sequence). CDR3 size: 15 residues. V lost 4 bases to trimming and J lost 7 bases, with 20 bases between them. These data come from a study of T cell responses to AZD1222 COVID-19 vaccine. Study-level points and caveats: Most donors were white British, females outnumbered males, and clonal diversity was possibly underestimated. Regions left unmutated in variants are reportedly the target of nearly half of spike-specific TCRs.

The chain carries TRBV3-1 (or the pseudogene TRBV3-2) and TRBJ2-7; D uncertain. This clonotype was obtained from an adult in good health. The source was peripheral blood, collected on day 0 of AZD1222 vaccination. This CDR3 is CASSPNPDTTREQYF. Written as DNA, the CDR3 is TGTGCCAGCAGCCCCAACCCTGATACTACGAGGGAGCAGTACTTC.